This T cell receptor (beta chain) was sequenced in a study of blood T cells in healthy people across ages (dated by TCRdb to the mid-2010s). General notes on the study: In model experiments, template switching captured about one uniquely barcoded TCR beta cDNA molecule for every two T cells. The study measured age-related changes in TCR beta repertoire diversity using deep sequencing normalized with unique cDNA molecular identifiers. Four age groups were formed from the donors: young (average roughly 15 years), middle-aged (around 40), aged (roughly 58) and long-lived (less than 85). To avoid experimental bias, donors of different ages were randomly spread across the sequencing lanes. The study analyzed two additional independent replicas of 1 million unique cDNA reads from the same blood draw for two donors, one aged 18 to 29 and one aged 80 or older. What the work shows at the level of the full study, not this receptor alone: Because donor CMV infection status was unknown, age-related changes in expanded clonotypes were potentially confounded. Observed TCR beta diversity per million T cells fell roughly linearly with age, and a significant reduction was already apparent by age around 44. Compared with the aged group, the long-lived group had more naive CD4+ T cells, fewer expanded clones and increased TCR diversity, a pattern suggesting age selection. The percentage of naive T cells measured by flow cytometry correlated strongly with observed TCR beta diversity. Estimates of total diversity based on one million sequenced T cells were considered lower bounds and underestimates. Conclusive comparison of naive and antigen-experienced compartments was prevented by the profiling of bulk unsorted PBMCs.

This clonotype was picked up a small number of times. No cognate antigen has been identified for it. No much larger clone is present one base from it, and per-base qualities are unavailable. The germline V gene gives CDR1 as SGHRS and CDR2 as YFSETQ. The CDR3 numbers 16 residues from cysteine through phenylalanine. Just the 48-base CDR3 DNA is kept, in frame starting at base 1. The donors were a few dozen Caucasian individuals from Russia, aged roughly 6 to 100 years, who were systemically healthy. Each donor gave ten milliliters of peripheral blood, collected into EDTA-treated Vacutainer tubes. PBMCs were isolated by Ficoll-Paque density-gradient centrifugation, with at least 7 million obtained per sample. Total RNA, at least 5 micrograms per sample, was extracted from PBMCs with Trizol reagent. For every donor, an aliquot of PBMCs went through flow cytometry to measure the percentages of naive CD45RAhigh/CD27high T cells.

Receptor libraries were prepared by 5' RACE. TCRdb shows the sequencer as Illumina HiSeq 2500. A second PCR of 7 to 11 cycles was performed with a sample-barcoded 5' primer and a J-beta primer mix. A template-switch 5' adaptor carrying 12 random nucleotides introduced a unique molecular identifier onto each TCR beta cDNA molecule. At least 3 million CDR3-containing paired-end reads were obtained from each sample. All of the RNA was converted into first-strand cDNA using the Mint cDNA synthesis kit, with a TRBC-specific oligonucleotide serving as the primer. Following uracil-DNA glycosylase treatment, a first 18-cycle PCR with universal primers M1SS and BC2_uni_R was performed on all cDNA. From the authors' description of their analysis: For normalization, 1 million high-quality reads, each with a distinct molecular identifier, were randomly selected from each sample. Instead of being binned into consensus sequences, reads that shared molecular identifiers were thrown out. MiTCR, set to a Q25 quality threshold and the strictest error-elimination algorithm, was used for CDR3 identification, clonotype clustering and error correction. Lower-bound total TCR beta diversity was estimated with a nonparametric unseen species model using Euler transformation. The public sequencing data were trimmed at Q25 with fastp and processed into clonotypes with MiXCR by TCRdb, which kept only in-frame beta chains. Identical CDR3 proteins give one entry, which carries the most common genes and DNA. What appears here as the V and J calls and clone size reflects TCRdb's work, not the paper's. This sample holds around 1,500,000 distinct CDR3 sequences; approximately 38% were observed only once. Approximately 7.9% of the sample is held by the ten biggest clonotypes.

Sequences were obtained from blood. The origin of this receptor is a woman between 18 and 30 years old in good health. Recombination linked TRBV5-1 to TRBJ2-1; the D gene is possibly TRBD2, with 7 bases matching. Judging by the DNA end, TRBJ2-7 fits better; the J call may be wrong. The CDR3 corresponds to CASSLAAGANYNEQYF. The DNA reads as follows: TGCGCCAGCAGCTTGGCGGCGGGGGCGAACTACAATGAGCAGTACTTC.